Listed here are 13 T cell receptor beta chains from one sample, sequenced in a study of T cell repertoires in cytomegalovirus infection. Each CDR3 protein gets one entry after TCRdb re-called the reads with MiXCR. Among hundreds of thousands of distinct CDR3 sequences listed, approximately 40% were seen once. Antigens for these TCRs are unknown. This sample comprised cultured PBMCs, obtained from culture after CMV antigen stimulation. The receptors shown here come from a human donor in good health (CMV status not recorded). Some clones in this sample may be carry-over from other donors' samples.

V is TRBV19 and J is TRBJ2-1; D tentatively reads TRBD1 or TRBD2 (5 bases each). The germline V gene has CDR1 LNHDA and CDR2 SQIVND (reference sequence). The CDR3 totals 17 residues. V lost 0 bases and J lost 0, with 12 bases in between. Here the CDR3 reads CASSIDVRGSSYNEQFF. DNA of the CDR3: TGTGCCAGTAGTATAGACGTCCGGGGCAGCTCCTACAATGAGCAGTTCTTC. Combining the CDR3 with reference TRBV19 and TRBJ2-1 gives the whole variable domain DGGITQSPKYLFRKEGQNVTLSCEQNLNHDAMYWYRQDPGQGLRLIYYSQIVNDFQKGDIAEGYSVSREKKESFPLTVTSAQKNPTAFYLCASSIDVRGSSYNEQFFGPGTRLTVL.

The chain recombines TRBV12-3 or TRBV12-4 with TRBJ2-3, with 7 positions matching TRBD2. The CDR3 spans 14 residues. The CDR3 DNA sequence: TGTGAAGAGAGGGGACTATACCTTGGGGATACGCAGTATTTT. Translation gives CEERGLYLGDTQYF.

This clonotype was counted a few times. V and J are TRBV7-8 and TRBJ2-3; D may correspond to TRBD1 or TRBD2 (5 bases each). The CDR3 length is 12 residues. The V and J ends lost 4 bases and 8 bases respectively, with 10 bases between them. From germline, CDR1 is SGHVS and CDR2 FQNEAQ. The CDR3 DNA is TGTGCCAGCAGCTCCCGGGGCGGTACGCAGTATTTT. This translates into CASSSRGGTQYF.

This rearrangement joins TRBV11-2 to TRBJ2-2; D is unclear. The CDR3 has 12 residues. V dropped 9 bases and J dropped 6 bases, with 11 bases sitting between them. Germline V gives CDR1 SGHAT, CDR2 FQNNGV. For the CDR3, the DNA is TGTGCCAGTCGCCGGCAGCCCGGGGAGCTGTTTTTT. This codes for CASRRQPGELFF.

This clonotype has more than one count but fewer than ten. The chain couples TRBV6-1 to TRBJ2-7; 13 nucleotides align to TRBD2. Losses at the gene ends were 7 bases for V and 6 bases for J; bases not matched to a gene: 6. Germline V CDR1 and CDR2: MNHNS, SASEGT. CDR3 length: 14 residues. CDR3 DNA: TGTGCCAGCATGAGGACTAGCGGGGGCAGCGAGCAGTACTTC. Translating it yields CASMRTSGGSEQYF.

In nucleotides, the CDR3 is TGTGCCAGCAGCCCTCAGGGTTATGAGCAGTTCTTC. It encodes CASSPQGYEQFF. This rearrangement joins TRBV7-6 to TRBJ2-1, with D tentatively TRBD1 (5 bases). Trimming left V 5 bases short and J 8 bases short, with 10 bases between. The CDR3 sequence is 12 residues long. Germline V lookup: CDR1 SGHVS, CDR2 FNYEAQ.

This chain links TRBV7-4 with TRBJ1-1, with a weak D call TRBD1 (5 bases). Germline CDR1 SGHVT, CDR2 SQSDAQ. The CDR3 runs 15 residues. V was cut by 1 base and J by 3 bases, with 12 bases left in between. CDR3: CASSLGPTEYTEAFF. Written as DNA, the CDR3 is TGTGCCAGCAGCTTAGGGCCGACAGAATACACTGAAGCTTTCTTT.

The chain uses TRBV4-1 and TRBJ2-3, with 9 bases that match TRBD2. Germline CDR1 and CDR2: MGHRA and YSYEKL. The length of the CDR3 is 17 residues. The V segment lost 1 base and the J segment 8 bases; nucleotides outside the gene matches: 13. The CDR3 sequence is CASSQAAAGGLRGTQYF. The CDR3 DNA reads TGCGCCAGCAGCCAAGCGGCAGCGGGGGGTCTAAGGGGTACGCAGTATTTT.

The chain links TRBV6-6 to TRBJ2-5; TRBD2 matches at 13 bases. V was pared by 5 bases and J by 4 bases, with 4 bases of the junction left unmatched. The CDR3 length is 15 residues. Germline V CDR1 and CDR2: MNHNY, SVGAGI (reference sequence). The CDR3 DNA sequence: TGTGCCAGCAGTCGGACTAGCGGGAGCCCAGAGACCCAGTACTTC. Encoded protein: CASSRTSGSPETQYF.

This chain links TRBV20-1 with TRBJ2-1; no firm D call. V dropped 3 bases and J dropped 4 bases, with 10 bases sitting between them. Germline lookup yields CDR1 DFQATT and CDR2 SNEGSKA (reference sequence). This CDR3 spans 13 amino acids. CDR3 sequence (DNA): TGCAGTGCTAGCCCGGACGAATACAATGAGCAGTTCTTC. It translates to CSASPDEYNEQFF.

CDR3: CASSPGGGLDGGYTF. CDR3 nucleotides: TGTGCCAGCAGCCCGGGAGGGGGTCTCGACGGTGGCTACACCTTC. This sequence joins TRBV7-2 and TRBJ1-2, with a weak D call TRBD1 (6 bases). This CDR3 spans 15 amino acids. V shed 5 bases and J shed 7 bases, with 20 bases lying between them. CDR1 and CDR2 (germline): SGHTA, FQGNSA.

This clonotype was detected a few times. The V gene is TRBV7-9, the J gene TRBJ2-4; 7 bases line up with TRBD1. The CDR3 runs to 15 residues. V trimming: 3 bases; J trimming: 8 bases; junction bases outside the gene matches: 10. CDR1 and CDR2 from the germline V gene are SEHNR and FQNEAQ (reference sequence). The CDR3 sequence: CASSFGRGGADIQYF. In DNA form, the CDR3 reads TGTGCCAGCAGCTTTGGTAGAGGGGGCGCGGACATTCAGTACTTC.

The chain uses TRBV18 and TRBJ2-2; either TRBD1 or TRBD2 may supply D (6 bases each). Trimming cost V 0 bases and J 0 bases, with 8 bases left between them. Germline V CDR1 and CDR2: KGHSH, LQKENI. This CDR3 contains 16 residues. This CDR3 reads CASSPPGGANTGELFF. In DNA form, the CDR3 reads TGTGCCAGCTCACCACCGGGGGGCGCGAACACCGGGGAGCTGTTTTTT.